This T cell receptor beta chain was profiled in a study of Tregs in tolerant kidney transplant recipients. TCRdb's table, derived via immunoSEQ multiplex PCR, lists solely in-frame clones and lacks some. The sample records about 240,000 clones, 84% being singletons. CDR3 length: 14 residues. Germline CDR1 is MNHEY and CDR2 is SVGAGI. The V and J ends lost 6 bases and 10 bases, in that order; junction bases with no gene match: 14. This chain links TRBV6-5 with TRBJ2-7; 8 bases map to TRBD1. Sample: CD4+ T cells from blood. The sequence derives from a human donor in good health. The CDR3 region is CASSVDRARSLQYF. CDR3 coding DNA: TGTGCCAGCAGCGTGGACAGGGCGCGTAGTCTACAGTACTTC.